This TCR beta chain was observed in a study of CD8+ T cells in alopecia areata (dated by TCRdb to the late 2010s). Notes on the research overall: The treated patients, all with moderate-to-severe alopecia areata, were enrolled in an open-label pilot trial of oral tofacitinib given at 5 to 10 mg twice daily. Patients stayed on tofacitinib for 6 to 18 months and then had 6 months of follow-up off drug so that delayed response and recurrence could be assessed. In treated patients, disease severity was measured using the SALT score, which gives the percentage of scalp surface area affected. The study used high-throughput TCRbeta sequencing to examine T cell clonal expansion in alopecia areata, in both the C3H/HeJ mouse model and human patients. Human TCRbeta sequencing covered scalp tissue and sorted CD4+ and CD8+ peripheral blood T cells from patchy and totalis/universalis alopecia areata patients and healthy controls. Patients on tofacitinib were biopsied at baseline and after 4 and 24 weeks of treatment, and several of the patients also had a later scalp biopsy. Scalp clonality was compared among normal scalp (n=4), patchy alopecia areata scalp (n=8), and alopecia totalis/universalis scalp (n=8). RNA was obtained with the PAXgene miRNA kit for fixed scalp, the miRNeasy kit for PBMCs, and the RNeasy kit for mouse skin. immunoSEQ multiplex PCR using 35 Vbeta forward primers and 13 Jbeta reverse primers was used to amplify TCRbeta CDR3 regions.

This sample's time point label indicates: around 24 weeks on oral tofacitinib. Taken with the paper, the label for treatment or condition translates to: oral pan-JAK inhibitor, 5-10 mg twice daily. Lesional scalp punch biopsies and peripheral blood were obtained from alopecia areata patients. After PBMCs were isolated by density centrifugation and stained for CD3, CD4 and CD8, a FACSAria was used to sort CD4+ and CD8+ T cells. Deletion took 4 bases off V and 0 bases off J, with a span of 10 bases between the germline ends. From the cysteine up to the phenylalanine, the CDR3 has a length of 15 residues. Only the CDR3 part of the read is kept: 45 bases, read in frame from the first base. The germline V gene yields SQVTM for CDR1 and ANQGSEA for CDR2. In regard to this clone: Its antigen remains unidentified. No much larger clone exists at a distance of one base, and base qualities are not known.

Library generation was performed with the immunoSEQ multiplex PCR assay. To provide template for TCR sequencing, every sample had RNA extracted and reverse transcribed into cDNA. SuperScript III was used for first-strand cDNA synthesis, primed with a 2:1 mix of oligo-dT and random hexamers. A synthetic immune receptor repertoire was used to gauge amplification bias, and whatever bias remained was removed computationally. Regarding the original processing steps: Raw reads were preprocessed for error removal, and CDR3 was defined according to IMGT conventions as running from the conserved cysteine to phenylalanine. Clonality was calculated as 1 minus Shannon entropy normalized by log2 of the number of productive unique TCRs. Scalp TCRbeta sequences were cross-referenced with sorted blood CD4 and CD8 repertoires so that the CD4 or CD8 identity of scalp clones could be inferred. TCRdb took this table from immuneACCESS and kept in-frame rearrangements with V and J called. Such tables lack part of the clones; where checked against another copy, unresolved V genes explain under half of the gap, and the rest is unexplained. The V and J calls and clone size were taken over from that table, and D and trimming were inferred from the DNA. Present in this sample are about 190,000 clones, 60% of which were seen just once. The biggest ten clones account for around 0.92% of the sample.

Broad study findings and their caveats: The treated cohort was small, with a single nonresponder, so links between baseline CD8+ expansion and response need larger studies. Scalp clonality and the number of expanded CD8+ clones among the top 100 scalp clones were significantly decreased by tofacitinib. TCR sequences shared between patients were less clear than in mice, possibly partly because of HLA diversity in the patient population. During tofacitinib treatment, many expanded lesional clones stuck around in both scalp and blood, and this persistence may partly explain why relapse happens after treatment is stopped. Scalp TCR repertoire analysis is complicated because resident alphabeta T cells in normal human skin are also sequenced, whereas mouse skin is dominated by gammadelta T cells. Higher clonality and more expanded CD8+ clones were observed in lesional scalp than in normal scalp, particularly in alopecia totalis/universalis, a finding suggestive of antigenic drive.

The TCR originated in a human donor with alopecia areata. The rearrangement combines TRBV29-1 with TRBJ2-6; a tentative D match to TRBD2 spans 5 bases. Specimen: CD4+ T cells sorted from blood, collected at week 24, from a patient treated with tofacitinib. The CDR3 corresponds to CSVGGRFSGANVLTF. The nucleotides read TGCAGCGTTGGCGGGCGGTTCTCTGGGGCCAACGTCCTGACTTTC.